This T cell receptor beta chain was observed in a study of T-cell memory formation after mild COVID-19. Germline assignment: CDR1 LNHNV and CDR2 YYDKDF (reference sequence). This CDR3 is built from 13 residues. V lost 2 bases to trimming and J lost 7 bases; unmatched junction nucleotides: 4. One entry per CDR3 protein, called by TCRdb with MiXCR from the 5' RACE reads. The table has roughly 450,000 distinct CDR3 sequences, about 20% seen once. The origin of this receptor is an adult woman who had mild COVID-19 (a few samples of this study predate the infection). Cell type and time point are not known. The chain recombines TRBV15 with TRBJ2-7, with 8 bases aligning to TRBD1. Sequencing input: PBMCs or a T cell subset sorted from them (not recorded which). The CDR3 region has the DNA TGTGCCACCAGCAGACAGGGGGCTCGGGAGCAGTACTTC. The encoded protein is CATSRQGAREQYF.